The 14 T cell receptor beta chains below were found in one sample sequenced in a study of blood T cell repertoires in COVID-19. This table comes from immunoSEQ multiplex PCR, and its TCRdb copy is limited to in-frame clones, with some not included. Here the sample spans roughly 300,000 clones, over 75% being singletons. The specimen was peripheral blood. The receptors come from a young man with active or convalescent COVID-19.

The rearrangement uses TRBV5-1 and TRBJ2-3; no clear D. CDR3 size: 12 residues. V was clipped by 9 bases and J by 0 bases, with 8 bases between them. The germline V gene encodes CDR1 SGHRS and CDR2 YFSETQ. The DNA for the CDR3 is TGCGCCAACGTCGAGAGCACAGATACGCAGTATTTT. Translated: CANVESTDTQYF.

The CDR3 sequence is CASSRQSGGINEQFF. The CDR3, as DNA: TGTGCCAGCAGCCGACAGAGCGGGGGGATAAATGAGCAGTTCTTC. The V gene is TRBV7-3, the J gene TRBJ2-1; 9 bases fit TRBD2. CDR3 size: 15 residues. The V gene end was trimmed by 5 bases and the J gene end by 7 bases; junction bases not matched to a gene: 9. The germline gives CDR1 SGHTA, CDR2 FQGTGA.

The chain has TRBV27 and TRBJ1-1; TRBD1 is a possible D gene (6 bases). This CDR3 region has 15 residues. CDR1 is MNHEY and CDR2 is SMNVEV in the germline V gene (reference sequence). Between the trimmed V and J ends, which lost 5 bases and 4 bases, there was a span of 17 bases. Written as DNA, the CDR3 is TGTGCCAGCAGTCCCGGGCGGCAGGGGAGCACTGAAGCTTTCTTT. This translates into CASSPGRQGSTEAFF.

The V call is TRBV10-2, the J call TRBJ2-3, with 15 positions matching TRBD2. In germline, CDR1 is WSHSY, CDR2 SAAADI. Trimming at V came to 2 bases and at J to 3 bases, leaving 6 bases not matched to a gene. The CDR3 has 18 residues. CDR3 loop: CASSEPRTSGGETDTQYF. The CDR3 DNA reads TGCGCCAGCAGTGAGCCACGGACTAGCGGGGGGGAGACAGATACGCAGTATTTT.

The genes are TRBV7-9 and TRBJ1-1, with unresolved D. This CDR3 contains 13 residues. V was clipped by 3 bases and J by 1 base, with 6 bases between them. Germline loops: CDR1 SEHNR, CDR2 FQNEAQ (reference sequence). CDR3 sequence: CASSFTENTEAFF. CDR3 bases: TGTGCCAGCAGCTTCACAGAGAACACTGAAGCTTTCTTT.

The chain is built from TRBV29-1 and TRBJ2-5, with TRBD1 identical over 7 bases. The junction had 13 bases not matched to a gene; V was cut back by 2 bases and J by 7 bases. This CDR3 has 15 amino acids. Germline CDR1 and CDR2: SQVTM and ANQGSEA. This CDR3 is CSVERGLGQGVTQYF. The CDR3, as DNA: TGCAGCGTTGAAAGGGGTTTGGGGCAGGGGGTGACCCAGTACTTC.

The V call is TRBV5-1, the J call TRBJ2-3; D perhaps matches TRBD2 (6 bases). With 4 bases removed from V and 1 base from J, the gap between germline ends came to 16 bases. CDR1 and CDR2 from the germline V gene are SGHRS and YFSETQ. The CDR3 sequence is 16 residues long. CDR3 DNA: TGCGCCAGCAGCCCCGGCCGGGACTCTGGCACAGATACGCAGTATTTT. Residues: CASSPGRDSGTDTQYF.

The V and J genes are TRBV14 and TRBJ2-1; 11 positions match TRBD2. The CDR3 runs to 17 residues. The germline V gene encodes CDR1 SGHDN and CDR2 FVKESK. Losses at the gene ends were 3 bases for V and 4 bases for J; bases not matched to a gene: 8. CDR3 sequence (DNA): TGTGCCAGCAGCCAGGCCTCTAGCGGGGGGACATACAATGAGCAGTTCTTC. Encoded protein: CASSQASSGGTYNEQFF.

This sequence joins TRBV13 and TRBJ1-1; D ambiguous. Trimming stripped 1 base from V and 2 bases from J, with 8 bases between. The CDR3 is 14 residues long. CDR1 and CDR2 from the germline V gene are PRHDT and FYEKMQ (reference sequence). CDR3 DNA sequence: TGTGCCAGCAGCTTAGCGGTCCCTAACACTGAAGCTTTCTTT. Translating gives CASSLAVPNTEAFF.

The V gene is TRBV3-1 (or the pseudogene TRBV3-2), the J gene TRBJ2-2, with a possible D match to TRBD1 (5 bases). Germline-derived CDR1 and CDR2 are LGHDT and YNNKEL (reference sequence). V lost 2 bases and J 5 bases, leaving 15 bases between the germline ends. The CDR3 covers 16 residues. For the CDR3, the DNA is TGTGCCAGCAGCCAACAGATAGGGGAAGAAACCGGGGAGCTGTTTTTT. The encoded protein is CASSQQIGEETGELFF.

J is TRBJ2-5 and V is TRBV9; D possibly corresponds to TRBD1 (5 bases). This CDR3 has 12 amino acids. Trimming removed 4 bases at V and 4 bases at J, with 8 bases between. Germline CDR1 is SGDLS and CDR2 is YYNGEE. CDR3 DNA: TGTGCCAGCAGCCCAAGGGGAGAGACCCAGTACTTC. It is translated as CASSPRGETQYF.

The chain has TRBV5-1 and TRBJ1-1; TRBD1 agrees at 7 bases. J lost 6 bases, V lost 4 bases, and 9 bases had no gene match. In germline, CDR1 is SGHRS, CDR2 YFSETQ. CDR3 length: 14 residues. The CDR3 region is CASSNPGTASEAFF. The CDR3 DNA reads TGCGCCAGCAGCAACCCCGGGACAGCGTCTGAAGCTTTCTTT.

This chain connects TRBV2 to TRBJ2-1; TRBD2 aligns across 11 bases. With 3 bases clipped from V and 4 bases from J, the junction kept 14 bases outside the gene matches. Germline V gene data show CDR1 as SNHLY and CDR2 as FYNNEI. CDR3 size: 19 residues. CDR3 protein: CASSDPQGLSGGVYNEQFF. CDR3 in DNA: TGTGCCAGCAGTGACCCACAAGGCCTTAGCGGGGGGGTTTACAATGAGCAGTTCTTC.

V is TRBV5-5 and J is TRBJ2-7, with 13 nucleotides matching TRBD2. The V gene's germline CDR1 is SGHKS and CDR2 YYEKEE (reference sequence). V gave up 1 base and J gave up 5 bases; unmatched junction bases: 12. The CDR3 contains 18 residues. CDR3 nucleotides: TGTGCCAGCAGCTTGACGGGCGGTACTAGCGGGGGGGCGGACGAGCAGTACTTC. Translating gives CASSLTGGTSGGADEQYF.